This T cell receptor (beta chain) appears in the sequencing data of a study of T cell responses to AZD1222 COVID-19 vaccine. Study outcomes and limitations: Of the AZD1222 recipients, only six were seropositive at baseline.

Measured with immunoSEQ multiplex PCR; TCRdb has only the in-frame clones, and not every one. The sample consists of some 110,000 clones, around 90% of them appearing once. In regard to this clone: The antigen is unknown.

The CDR3 runs to 14 residues. CDR1 and CDR2 (germline): MNHEY, SMNVEV (reference sequence). V gave up 2 bases and J gave up 5 bases, with 11 bases separating them. This material consisted of peripheral blood, taken on day 0 of AZD1222 vaccination. The rearrangement uses TRBV27 and TRBJ2-3; D unresolved. This receptor was taken from an adult in good health. CDR3 residues: CASSLIPRQDTQYF. The CDR3 nucleotides read TGTGCCAGCAGTTTAATTCCAAGGCAAGATACGCAGTATTTT.